This T cell receptor (beta chain) was sequenced in a study of T cell responses to AZD1222 COVID-19 vaccine. As concerns this clone: Its cognate antigen is unknown.

The assay was immunoSEQ multiplex PCR, and TCRdb's table has in-frame clones only and misses some. The sample contains tens of thousands of clones, about 90% of which appear only once. The germline gives CDR1 KGHDR, CDR2 SFDVKD. This CDR3 region has 16 residues. V dropped 2 bases and J dropped 0 bases, with 10 bases sitting between them. Overall study results and limits: Spike-spanning, vaccine-associated CD4 TCRs were dominant at 160-218 and 743-854. At baseline, seropositivity was found in only six AZD1222 recipients. Nearly half of unique spike-specific TCRs reportedly avoided B.1.351 and B.1.1.7 mutated regions.

The source is an adult in good health. V gene TRBV24-1 combines with J gene TRBJ2-1; D call uncertain. The material was peripheral blood, obtained on day 0 of AZD1222 vaccination. The CDR3 DNA reads as TGTGCCACCAGTGATTGGTCCTCGAGCTCCTACAATGAGCAGTTCTTC. This gives the protein CATSDWSSSSYNEQFF.